Described below is a single TCR beta chain sequence and its context. The target antigen is unknown. The junction departs from the called germline gene at one end, perhaps through a read error. This sample's treatment: approximately 11-day PBMC culture with coronavirus spike peptide pools or control peptides (ViraFEST assay). The unexposed donor provided CD4+ T cells, which were taken before the COVID-19 pandemic (2011-2018). Contingent on cell availability, unexposed-donor CD4+ T cells were interrogated with SARS-CoV-2 S/N and four cold-coronavirus spikes. This specimen comes from a study of vaccination and CD4 T cells after COVID-19. Whole-study results and caveats: Only after vaccination were a median about 87% of convalescents' reactive clones seen.

There are 16 residues in the CDR3. Germline V CDR1 and CDR2: MRHNA, SNTAGT. The Oncomine TCR Beta short-read assay was applied to DNA of cultured CD4+ T cells. TCRdb re-called the PCR reads through MiXCR, storing one row per CDR3 protein. The sample consists of roughly 5,300 distinct CDR3 sequences, more than 55% of them appearing once. The chain is built from TRBV6-4 and TRBJ1-5; 8 positions match TRBD1. The sequencing sample was made of CD4+ T cells from blood, cultured in vitro. The receptor comes from a human donor in good health. The CDR3 loop is CASSDRGQLHNQPQHF. CDR3 nucleotide sequence: TGTGCTAGCAGTGACAGGGGACAGCTCCACAATCAGCCCCAGCATTTT.